A selection of T cell receptor beta chains follows, all from one sample in a study of T cell repertoires in cytomegalovirus infection. For these receptors, no antigen is known. TCRdb reanalysed the reads using MiXCR and keeps one entry per CDR3 protein. The top ten hold roughly 15% of the sample, which has about 310,000 distinct CDR3 sequences, just under 25% seen once. Sequenced material: cultured PBMCs, taken from culture after CMV antigen stimulation. The source of these receptors is a human donor in good health (CMV status not recorded). Some clones in this sample may be carry-over from other donors' samples. CDR3s include the opening cysteine and the closing phenylalanine or tryptophan. Fields, in order: V gene, D gene, clone size, J gene, CDR3 protein, CDR3 DNA. The D gene is left open where the match is weak. A row's size may be missing; if present it is once, few, many or a size class.

TRBV19	-	-	TRBJ2-1	CASRTGIDEQFF	TGTGCCAGTAGGACGGGGATCGATGAGCAGTTCTTC
TRBV6-2/TRBV6-3	-	-	TRBJ2-7	CASSVDSYEQYF	TGTGCCAGCAGTGTGGACAGCTACGAGCAGTACTTC
TRBV6-5	-	-	TRBJ2-7	CASSYVFGSSYEQYF	TGTGCCAGCAGTTACGTGTTTGGGAGCTCCTACGAGCAGTACTTC
TRBV7-2	-	many	TRBJ2-1	CASSLFSPSAEQFF	TGTGCCAGCAGCTTATTCAGCCCGTCGGCTGAGCAGTTCTTC
TRBV20-1	TRBD2	-	TRBJ2-3	CSAKLAGVKQYF	TGCAGTGCTAAGCTAGCGGGAGTAAAGCAGTATTTT
TRBV28	-	-	TRBJ1-2	CASSLDGGGPANYGYTF	TGTGCCAGCAGTTTGGACGGGGGGGGCCCAGCTAACTATGGCTACACCTTC
TRBV5-4	-	once	TRBJ2-3	CASSITSHTDTQYF	TGTGCCAGCAGCATCACTAGTCACACAGATACGCAGTATTTT
TRBV29-1	TRBD1	-	TRBJ2-7	CSVAQGVRGYEQYF	TGCAGCGTTGCCCAGGGGGTACGAGGGTACGAGCAGTACTTC
TRBV28	-	few	TRBJ1-6	CASSLYAPGINSPLHF	TGTGCCAGCAGTTTATACGCGCCAGGGATTAATTCACCCCTCCACTTT
TRBV7-9	-	-	TRBJ1-1	CASSSLRGRGDTEAFF	TGTGCCAGCAGCTCCCTCCGGGGCAGGGGAGACACTGAAGCTTTCTTT
TRBV20-1	TRBD1	once	TRBJ2-3	CSARRQGPTDTQYF	TGCAGTGCTCGTAGACAGGGGCCCACAGATACGCAGTATTTT
TRBV12-3/TRBV12-4	TRBD1	-	TRBJ2-1	CASSPPGQRYNEQFF	TGTGCCAGCAGCCCCCCGGGACAGAGATACAATGAGCAGTTCTTC
TRBV20-1	TRBD2	few	TRBJ2-5	CSAPWGVAGETQYF	TGCAGTGCTCCTTGGGGAGTAGCGGGAGAGACCCAGTACTTC
TRBV7-6	-	few	TRBJ2-5	CASSADRETQYF	TGTGCCAGCAGCGCCGATAGGGAGACCCAGTACTTC
TRBV28	-	many	TRBJ1-5	CASSPWQGTAHF	TGTGCCAGCAGCCCCTGGCAGGGGACTGCGCATTTT
TRBV30	-	-	TRBJ2-3	CAWSDPGSTDTQYF	TGTGCCTGGAGTGACCCCGGTAGCACAGATACGCAGTATTTT
TRBV24-1	-	-	TRBJ1-5	CATQGHANQPQHF	TGTGCCACCCAGGGGCACGCTAATCAGCCCCAGCATTTT
TRBV7-8	-	many	TRBJ2-3	CASSPRADYSSTDTQYF	TGTGCCAGCAGCCCGCGGGCGGACTATTCTAGCACAGATACGCAGTATTTT
TRBV19	-	few	TRBJ2-7	CASSMFGVNGEQYF	TGTGCCAGTAGTATGTTCGGGGTGAACGGCGAGCAGTACTTC
TRBV5-1	TRBD1	-	TRBJ1-1	CASSLPSDRIAFF	TGCGCCAGCAGCCTCCCCTCGGACAGGATAGCTTTCTTT
TRBV12-3/TRBV12-4	TRBD1	-	TRBJ1-2	CASRHPGQGINGYTF	TGTGCCAGCAGACACCCGGGACAGGGGATTAATGGCTACACCTTC
TRBV5-1	TRBD2	-	TRBJ2-1	CASSFRIAGGTNEQFF	TGCGCCAGCAGCTTCCGAATAGCGGGAGGGACAAATGAGCAGTTCTTC
TRBV15	-	many	TRBJ1-1	CATSWTVNTEAFF	TGTGCCACCAGCTGGACCGTGAACACTGAAGCTTTCTTT
TRBV7-2	-	few	TRBJ1-4	CASSLTPEAKKLFF	TGTGCCAGCAGCCTCACACCCGAGGCGAAAAAACTGTTTTTT
TRBV7-8	-	many	TRBJ1-1	CASSLLGATRGTEAFF	TGTGCCAGCAGCTTATTGGGGGCTACAAGGGGCACTGAAGCTTTCTTT
TRBV2	TRBD2	-	TRBJ2-7	CASSLLDHSSGSAYEQYF	TGTGCCAGCAGCCTACTCGACCACTCTAGCGGGAGTGCGTACGAGCAGTACTTC
TRBV5-1	-	once	TRBJ2-3	CASSWYMTGTSTDTQYF	TGCGCCAGCAGCTGGTACATGACCGGGACTAGCACAGATACGCAGTATTTT
TRBV7-2	TRBD1	few	TRBJ1-2	CASSLGGTGGAVYGYTF	TGTGCCAGCAGCTTAGGGGGGACAGGGGGCGCGGTCTATGGCTACACCTTC
TRBV12-3/TRBV12-4	TRBD1	few	TRBJ1-5	CASSPTGGKQPQHF	TGTGCCAGCAGCCCCACAGGGGGCAAGCAGCCCCAGCATTTT
TRBV20-1	-	-	TRBJ2-3	CSARGRGGTDTQYF	TGCAGTGCTAGGGGCCGGGGCGGGACAGATACGCAGTATTTT
TRBV6-1	-	many	TRBJ1-6	CASRGGSPGTSVGSYNSPLHF	TGTGCCAGCAGAGGAGGCTCCCCAGGGACCTCCGTCGGGTCATATAATTCACCCCTCCACTTT
TRBV11-2	-	few	TRBJ2-1	CASSLEDSGKQFF	TGTGCCAGCAGCTTAGAGGACTCGGGTAAGCAGTTCTTC
TRBV7-9	TRBD1	-	TRBJ1-2	CASSLAVGTGDFGYTF	TGTGCCAGCAGCTTAGCAGTGGGGACAGGGGATTTCGGCTACACCTTC
TRBV3-1	TRBD1	-	TRBJ2-7	CASSQVRTGHIYEQYF	TGTGCCAGCAGCCAAGTTCGGACAGGCCACATCTACGAGCAGTACTTC
TRBV14	TRBD2	-	TRBJ2-2	CASSQDIVVAGGIGTGELFF	TGTGCCAGCAGCCAAGATATCGTGGTAGCGGGAGGAATCGGGACCGGGGAGCTGTTTTTT
TRBV7-3	-	-	TRBJ2-2	CASSPRTQNTGELFF	TGTGCCAGCAGCCCCCGGACACAGAACACCGGGGAGCTGTTTTTT
TRBV10-3	-	-	TRBJ2-7	CAISPGWSEQYF	TGTGCCATCAGCCCGGGCTGGTCCGAGCAGTACTTC
TRBV7-2	TRBD1	-	TRBJ1-4	CASSTGDVGEKLFF	TGTGCCAGCAGCACAGGGGATGTCGGTGAAAAACTGTTTTTT
TRBV29-1	TRBD1	-	TRBJ2-1	CSVPYRGVTDDEQFF	TGCAGCGTTCCCTACAGGGGGGTGACCGATGATGAGCAGTTCTTC
TRBV7-8	TRBD1	medium-sized	TRBJ1-6	CASSLRQGWGSPLHF	TGTGCCAGCAGCTTACGACAGGGTTGGGGTTCACCCCTCCACTTT
TRBV10-3	TRBD2	few	TRBJ2-3	CATSGGTSGPDTQYF	TGTGCCACTTCTGGTGGCACTAGCGGGCCGGATACGCAGTATTTT
TRBV29-1	-	few	TRBJ2-6	CSVDTGANVLTF	TGCAGCGTCGACACTGGGGCCAACGTCCTGACTTTC
TRBV28	-	-	TRBJ1-2	CASRSAYGYTF	TGTGCCAGCAGGTCCGCGTATGGCTACACCTTC
TRBV4-3	TRBD1	-	TRBJ1-2	CASSQRAGGEYNYGYTF	TGCGCCAGCAGCCAACGGGCAGGGGGCGAATACAACTATGGCTACACCTTC
TRBV19	-	-	TRBJ1-2	CASTPDSHGYTF	TGTGCCAGTACCCCCGACAGCCATGGCTACACCTTC
TRBV5-5	TRBD1	few	TRBJ2-3	CASFRGQEDTQYF	TGTGCCAGCTTCAGGGGGCAGGAAGATACGCAGTATTTT
TRBV7-3	-	few	TRBJ2-1	CASSSGTSYNEQFF	TGTGCCAGCAGCTCCGGGACATCCTACAATGAGCAGTTCTTC
TRBV7-2	TRBD2	-	TRBJ2-6	CASSSGGSGANVLTF	TGTGCCAGCAGCTCGGGGGGATCAGGGGCCAACGTCCTGACTTTC
TRBV19	TRBD2	many	TRBJ2-7	CASSVGRGAYEQYF	TGTGCCAGTAGTGTCGGGAGGGGAGCATACGAGCAGTACTTC